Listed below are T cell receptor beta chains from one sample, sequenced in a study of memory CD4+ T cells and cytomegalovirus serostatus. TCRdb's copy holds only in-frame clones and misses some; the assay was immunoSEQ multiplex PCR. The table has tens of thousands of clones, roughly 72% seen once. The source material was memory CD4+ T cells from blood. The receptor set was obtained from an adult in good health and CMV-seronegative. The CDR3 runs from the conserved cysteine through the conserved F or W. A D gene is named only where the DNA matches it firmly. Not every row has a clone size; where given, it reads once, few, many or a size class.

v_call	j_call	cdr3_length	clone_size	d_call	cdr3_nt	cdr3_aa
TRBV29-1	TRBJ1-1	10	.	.	TGCAGCGTTGGCAGCACTGAAGCTTTCTTT	CSVGSTEAFF
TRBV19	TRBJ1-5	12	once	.	TGTGCCAGTAGTATAGTAAATCAGCCCCAGCATTTT	CASSIVNQPQHF
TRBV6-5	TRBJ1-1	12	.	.	TGTGCCAGCAGCCGCAGGGGAGTTGAAGCTTTCTTT	CASSRRGVEAFF
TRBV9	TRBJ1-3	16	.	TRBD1	TGTGCCAGCAGCGTATGGGGGACAGCCTCTGGAAACACCATATATTTT	CASSVWGTASGNTIYF
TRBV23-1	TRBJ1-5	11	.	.	TGCGCCAGCGGATGGGATCAGCCCCAGCATTTT	CASGWDQPQHF
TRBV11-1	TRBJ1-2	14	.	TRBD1	TGTGCCAGCAGGTCTGACAGGGGGAACTATGGCTACACCTTC	CASRSDRGNYGYTF
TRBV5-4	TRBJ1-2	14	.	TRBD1	TGTGCCAGCAGCTTGGACAGGGGGGCCTATGGCTACACCTTC	CASSLDRGAYGYTF
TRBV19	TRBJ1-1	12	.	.	TGTGCCAGTAGTATAGGGAGGACTGAAGCTTTCTTT	CASSIGRTEAFF
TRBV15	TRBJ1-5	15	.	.	TGTGCCACCAGCAGAGAACGGGCAGTCAATCAGCCCCAGCATTTT	CATSRERAVNQPQHF
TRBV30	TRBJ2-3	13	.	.	TGTGCCTGGAGTGAGAAGGGGCCGGATACGCAGTATTTT	CAWSEKGPDTQYF
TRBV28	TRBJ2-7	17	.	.	TGTGCCAGCAGTTTCCAGACCCTAGCGTTAGTAGCCTACGAGCAGTACTTC	CASSFQTLALVAYEQYF
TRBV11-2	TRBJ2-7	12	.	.	TGTGCCAGCAACGGAGCGAACTACGAGCAGTACTTC	CASNGANYEQYF
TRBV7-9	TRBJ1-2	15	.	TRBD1	TGTGCCAGCAGCCACTACAGGGGGACCAACTATGGCTACACCTTC	CASSHYRGTNYGYTF
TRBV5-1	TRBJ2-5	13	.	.	TGCGCCAGCAGCCCGGGGTGGGAGGAGACCCAGTACTTC	CASSPGWEETQYF
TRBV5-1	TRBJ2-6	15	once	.	TGCGCCAGCAGCTTGGTTACAACTGGGGCCAACGTCCTGACTTTC	CASSLVTTGANVLTF
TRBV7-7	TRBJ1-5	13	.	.	TGTGCTAGCAGCTTAGCCCTTAATCAGCCCCAGCATTTT	CASSLALNQPQHF
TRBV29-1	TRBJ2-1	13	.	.	TGCAGCGTTTATGGCGGAGGGGGCGGTGAGCAGTTCTTC	CSVYGGGGGEQFF
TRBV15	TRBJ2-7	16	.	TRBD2	TGTGCCACCAGCAGAGATCGGCTAGCGGCCCACCACGAGCAGTACTTC	CATSRDRLAAHHEQYF